This T cell receptor beta chain was recorded in a study of blood T cells in healthy people across ages. In germline, CDR1 is LGHNA, CDR2 YNFKEQ. Trimming took off 1 base at V and 1 base at J, with 11 bases between the two ends. This CDR3 has 16 amino acids. A second PCR, run for roughly 7 to 11 cycles, used a sample-barcoded 5' primer plus a J-beta primer mix. TCRdb reprocessed the 5' RACE reads with MiXCR, giving one entry per CDR3 protein. The table includes over 750,000 distinct CDR3 sequences, approximately 25% detected once. This same sample was also part of a study on T cells of mothers and their children. From that study: The overlap seen between related mothers and children slightly exceeded that of unrelated pairs, though not significantly.

Sequenced material: blood. The sequence was obtained from a boy younger than 18 in good health. The chain recombines TRBV4-2 with TRBJ2-1; no reliable D call. Here the CDR3 reads CASSQVPPVSYNEQFF. Written as DNA, the CDR3 is TGTGCCAGCAGCCAAGTTCCTCCAGTATCCTACAATGAGCAGTTCTTC.